The rows below give T cell receptor beta chains drawn from one sample of a study of blood T cell repertoires in COVID-19. The method was immunoSEQ multiplex PCR; TCRdb's version includes in-frame clones alone and lacks a portion of them. The repertoire includes 150,000 to 200,000 clones, approximately 79% of them detected once, and 26% sits in the top ten. Sequencing used peripheral blood. These receptors came from a woman aged 70-85 years with acute or convalescent COVID-19. The CDR3 runs from the conserved cysteine through the conserved F or W. A D gene is named only where the DNA matches it firmly. Clone size is shown for a subset of rows, as once, few, many or a class of expanded clone.

size	V	D	J	CDR3	DNA
many	TRBV28	TRBD1	TRBJ1-1	CASSLEQGPQAFF	TGTGCCAGCAGTTTAGAACAGGGGCCGCAAGCTTTCTTT
once	TRBV20-1	TRBD1	TRBJ1-4	CSASSSRGQTNEKLFF	TGCAGTGCTAGTTCATCCAGGGGGCAAACTAATGAAAAACTGTTTTTT
-	TRBV5-3	-	TRBJ1-2	CARSLGRQTANYGYTF	TGTGCCAGAAGCTTAGGACGACAGACCGCTAACTATGGCTACACCTTC
-	TRBV6-1	TRBD2	TRBJ2-5	CASSEAAGLAGASQETQYF	TGTGCCAGCAGTGAAGCTGCGGGACTAGCGGGGGCCTCCCAAGAGACCCAGTACTTC
-	TRBV20-1	-	TRBJ1-2	CSAGLSYGYTF	TGCAGTGCTGGGCTAAGCTATGGCTACACCTTC
-	TRBV2	TRBD2	TRBJ2-7	CASSELAGAPLEQYF	TGTGCCAGCAGCGAACTAGCGGGAGCTCCCCTCGAGCAGTACTTC
once	TRBV19	-	TRBJ1-6	CASSTGGTFSPLHF	TGTGCCAGTAGTACGGGAGGGACGTTTTCACCCCTCCACTTT
-	TRBV2	-	TRBJ1-1	CASSERGSPTEAFF	TGTGCCAGCAGTGAAAGAGGGTCTCCCACTGAAGCTTTCTTT
-	TRBV6-6	TRBD1	TRBJ1-4	CASSYSSTGGNEKLFF	TGTGCCAGCAGTTACTCATCTACAGGGGGTAACGAAAAACTGTTTTTT
-	TRBV24-1	TRBD1	TRBJ2-7	CATSDPRLTGNEQYF	TGTGCCACCAGTGATCCCCGATTGACAGGGAACGAGCAGTACTTC
-	TRBV2	TRBD1	TRBJ1-5	CASRFDRADNQPQHF	TGTGCCAGCAGATTTGACAGGGCGGATAATCAGCCCCAGCATTTT
-	TRBV30	TRBD2	TRBJ2-4	CAWSAGGQSGIQYF	TGTGCCTGGAGTGCGGGAGGGCAATCCGGCATTCAGTACTTC
once	TRBV29-1	-	TRBJ2-5	CSVEGPPETQYF	TGCAGCGTTGAAGGGCCCCCAGAGACCCAGTACTTC
-	TRBV21-1	-	TRBJ2-1	CASSKTGSYNEQFF	TGTGCCAGCAGCAAAACAGGATCCTACAATGAGCAGTTCTTC
-	TRBV5-8	TRBD1	TRBJ2-3	CASSRRTGGTDTQYF	TGTGCCAGCAGCAGAAGGACAGGGGGCACAGATACGCAGTATTTT
-	TRBV10-3	TRBD2	TRBJ2-1	CAISEGLAGGPTGEQFF	TGTGCCATCAGTGAGGGACTAGCGGGAGGGCCTACGGGTGAGCAGTTCTTC
-	TRBV7-2	-	TRBJ2-2	CASSLHSGSNTGELFF	TGTGCCAGCAGCCTTCATAGCGGATCGAACACCGGGGAGCTGTTTTTT
-	TRBV7-8	-	TRBJ2-7	CASSHGQLYEQYF	TGTGCCAGCAGCCATGGACAACTCTACGAGCAGTACTTC
-	TRBV2	TRBD1	TRBJ1-4	CASSRDRGNEKLFF	TGTGCCAGCAGTAGAGACAGGGGTAACGAAAAACTGTTTTTT
-	TRBV6-5	TRBD1	TRBJ1-1	CASSYRQGHTEAFF	TGTGCCAGCAGTTACCGACAGGGGCACACTGAAGCTTTCTTT
-	TRBV21-1	-	TRBJ1-1	CASSNSVKEGPRGENTEAFF	TGTGCCAGCAGCAATTCCGTTAAGGAGGGTCCTAGAGGAGAGAACACTGAAGCTTTCTTT
-	TRBV5-1	TRBD2	TRBJ2-5	CASTPRAGSQETQYF	TGCGCCAGCACCCCCCGAGCGGGGAGTCAAGAGACCCAGTACTTC
-	TRBV30	-	TRBJ1-6	CAWSVKSSLAGTPLHF	TGTGCCTGGAGTGTAAAATCTTCTCTAGCCGGTACGCCCCTCCACTTT
-	TRBV7-9	-	TRBJ2-5	CASSLGDSAQYF	TGTGCCAGCAGCTTAGGGGACTCAGCCCAGTACTTC
-	TRBV24-1	-	TRBJ2-5	CATSVPVKQETQYF	TGTGCCACCAGTGTCCCGGTAAAGCAAGAGACCCAGTACTTC
once	TRBV6-1	-	TRBJ2-7	CASSDRREQYF	TGTGCCAGCAGTGACCGTCGCGAGCAGTACTTC
-	TRBV3-1/TRBV3-2	TRBD1	TRBJ2-1	CASSRQGTYNEQFF	TGTGCCAGCAGTCGACAGGGTACCTACAATGAGCAGTTCTTC
-	TRBV12-3/TRBV12-4	TRBD2	TRBJ2-7	CASSLAGGEQYF	TGTGCCAGCAGTTTAGCGGGGGGGGAGCAATACTTC
-	TRBV5-1	-	TRBJ2-5	CASSSGGPRETQYF	TGCGCCAGCAGCTCCGGCGGGCCCCGGGAGACCCAGTACTTC
-	TRBV2	TRBD2	TRBJ2-2	CASSDPGTSGLNTGELFF	TGTGCCAGCAGTGACCCCGGGACTAGCGGCTTAAACACCGGGGAGCTGTTTTTT
-	TRBV5-6	-	TRBJ2-2	CASSLRQLLGTGELFF	TGTGCCAGCAGCTTGAGACAGCTGCTAGGCACCGGGGAGCTGTTTTTT
-	TRBV6-5	TRBD1	TRBJ2-7	CASTTTGVGYEQYF	TGTGCCAGCACGACCACAGGGGTCGGATACGAGCAGTACTTC
-	TRBV7-2	TRBD2	TRBJ2-3	CASSRGLAGVTDTQYF	TGTGCCAGCAGTAGAGGACTAGCGGGAGTCACAGATACGCAGTATTTT
-	TRBV28	TRBD2	TRBJ2-5	CASRSGSSFETQYF	TGTGCCAGCAGAAGCGGGAGCAGTTTTGAGACCCAGTACTTC
-	TRBV28	-	TRBJ1-6	CASSLTLYNSPLHF	TGTGCCAGCAGTTTAACTCTCTATAATTCACCCCTCCACTTT
-	TRBV5-6	-	TRBJ1-3	CASSLEQGGNTIYF	TGTGCCAGCAGCTTGGAACAGGGAGGAAACACCATATATTTT
-	TRBV19	-	TRBJ2-3	CASSFGSGGDTQYF	TGTGCCAGTAGTTTCGGGAGCGGCGGAGATACGCAGTATTTT
-	TRBV5-8	-	TRBJ1-4	CASSEGDERF	TGTGCCAGCAGCGAGGGGGACGAAAGATTT
once	TRBV7-6	-	TRBJ2-1	CASSPAVFNEQFF	TGTGCCAGCAGCCCTGCAGTATTCAATGAGCAGTTCTTC
-	TRBV9	TRBD1	TRBJ2-1	CASSVRDSTRSNLNNEQFF	TGTGCCAGCAGCGTCCGGGACAGTACAAGAAGTAACCTTAACAATGAGCAGTTCTTC